This T cell receptor beta chain is from a study of blood T cell repertoires in COVID-19. Trimming stripped 5 bases from V and 4 bases from J, with 14 bases between. Germline CDR1 reads MDHEN; CDR2 reads SYDVKM. This CDR3 comprises 14 residues. Assay: immunoSEQ multiplex PCR; the TCRdb copy retains only in-frame clones and omits some. The sample has about 220,000 clones; about four fifths are singletons. The source material was peripheral blood. The rearrangement uses TRBV28 and TRBJ2-5; D may be TRBD2 (5 bases). The TCR was taken from a woman between 45 and 65 years old with acute or convalescent COVID-19. The CDR3 here is CASSAPRAGETQYF. CDR3 DNA sequence: TGTGCCAGCAGTGCTCCGAGGGCAGGAGAGACCCAGTACTTC.